What follows is one T cell receptor beta chain and its context. Its antigen is still unknown. V was cut by 2 bases and J by 4 bases, with 11 bases left in between. Per the germline V gene, CDR1 is MNHEY and CDR2 is SVGAGI. The CDR3 covers 14 residues. The data were obtained in a study of cytomegalovirus exposure and HLA in healthy donors. Study conclusions and caveats: In an earlier analysis, productive rearrangement rates for most beta V segments clustered near 87% or 30%.

PCR was performed using 60 Vbeta and 13 Jbeta primers. TCRdb's copy holds only in-frame clones and misses some; the assay was immunoSEQ multiplex PCR. Among about 160,000 clones listed, roughly 77% were seen once. The specimen was PBMCs. The sequence came from a woman aged 50 to 65 in good health and CMV-seropositive. This chain uses TRBV6-5 with TRBJ1-1; D is perhaps TRBD1 (5 bases). The CDR3 sequence: CASSYRGGGTEAFF. CDR3 DNA: TGTGCCAGCAGTTACCGCGGGGGGGGCACTGAAGCTTTCTTT.